This T cell receptor (beta chain) was sequenced in a study of blood T cell repertoires in COVID-19. Whole-study context: Spain, Italy and the United States supplied samples that represented acute and convalescent COVID-19. PBMCs, B-cell-depleted T cells, or T cells were the source of the cDNA or gDNA that made up the material.

The method was immunoSEQ multiplex PCR; TCRdb's version includes in-frame clones alone and lacks a portion of them. The repertoire includes about 310,000 clones, around 90% of them detected once, and 1% sits in the top ten. With 5 bases clipped from V and 0 bases from J, the junction kept 5 bases outside the gene matches. This CDR3 is built from 16 residues. Per the germline V gene, CDR1 is MDHEN and CDR2 is SYDVKM. This sequence originates from a man aged 45 to 65 with active or convalescent COVID-19. This chain links TRBV28 with TRBJ1-3, with 9 bases matching TRBD1. The sequencing sample was made of peripheral blood. In DNA, the CDR3 is TGTGCCAGCAGTCCGCCGACAGGGGGCTCTGGAAACACCATATATTTT. It codes for CASSPPTGGSGNTIYF.